What follows describes a single T cell receptor beta chain. This clonotype showed up just a few times. The specificity of this receptor is unknown. Qualities for individual bases were not recorded, and no much larger clone is one base off. Library construction relied on 5' RACE. TCRdb lists the instrument as Illumina HiSeq 2500. A second PCR of 7 to 11 cycles was run with a J-beta primer mix and a sample-barcoded 5' primer. A template-switch 5' adaptor carrying 12 random nucleotides introduced a unique molecular identifier onto each TCR beta cDNA molecule. At least 2.5 million CDR3-containing paired-end reads were obtained from each sample. First-strand cDNA synthesis was performed from all RNA using the Mint cDNA synthesis kit, with priming by a TRBC-specific oligonucleotide. Following uracil-DNA glycosylase treatment, all cDNA underwent a first 18-cycle PCR with the universal primers M1SS and BC2_uni_R. The study's own analysis went as follows. Each sample was normalized by randomly selecting 1 million high-quality reads, each carrying a distinct molecular identifier. Reads sharing molecular identifiers were discarded rather than binned into consensus sequences. CDR3 identification, clonotype clustering and error correction used MiTCR with a Q25 quality threshold and the strictest error-elimination algorithm. A nonparametric unseen species model using Euler transformation provided a lower-bound estimate of total TCR beta diversity. TCRdb trimmed public reads at Q25 via fastp, called clones via MiXCR and kept in-frame beta chains. Rows matching on CDR3 protein sequence are summarized as one entry with the most common DNA and genes. Clone size and V and J calls follow TCRdb, not the original study. Here the sample has more than 650,000 distinct CDR3 sequences; about 53% occur a single time. The ten biggest clones cover under 50% of the sample.

Systemically healthy Caucasian individuals from Russia, some 36 in total and aged about 6 to 90 years, were included as donors. Roughly 10 milliliters of peripheral blood were collected from each donor into EDTA-treated Vacutainer tubes. Ficoll-Paque density-gradient centrifugation was used to isolate PBMCs, with at least 7 million per sample. Total RNA was extracted from PBMCs with Trizol reagent, with at least 5.5 micrograms obtained per sample. The percentages of naive CD45RAhigh/CD27high T cells were determined by flow cytometry on a PBMC aliquot from every donor. The data derive from a study of blood T cells in healthy people across ages (dated by TCRdb to 2013 to 2016). About the investigation overall: In model experiments, template switching captured about one uniquely barcoded TCR beta cDNA molecule for every two T cells. Using deep sequencing normalized with unique cDNA molecular identifiers, the study measured how TCR beta repertoire diversity changes with age. Donors were grouped into four age groups: young (average approximately 15 years), middle-aged (around 39), aged (about 60) and long-lived (just over 80). Donors of different ages were randomly distributed across sequencing lanes to avoid experimental bias. Two additional independent replicas of 1 million unique cDNA reads from the same blood draw were analyzed for two donors (one aged 18 to 30 and one aged 80 or older). Results and caveats for the whole study, not just this receptor: The percentage of naive T cells measured by flow cytometry correlated strongly with observed TCR beta diversity. Observed TCR beta diversity per million T cells fell roughly linearly with age, and a significant reduction was already apparent by age roughly 40. Estimates of total diversity based on one million sequenced T cells were considered lower bounds and underestimates. Compared with the aged group, more naive CD4+ T cells, fewer expanded clones and increased TCR diversity were shown by the long-lived group, suggesting age selection. Since profiling was done on bulk unsorted PBMCs, naive and antigen-experienced compartments could not be conclusively compared. The CMV infection status of donors was not known, potentially confounding age-related changes in expanded clonotypes.

The germline V gene sets CDR1 to MNHEY and CDR2 to SVGEGT. V loses 7 bases, J loses 7 bases, and the germline ends lie 8 bases apart. The CDR3 starts with the cysteine, ends with the phenylalanine, and has 11 residues. The DNA shown is the 33-base CDR3, in frame from base 1. Sequencing was done on a sample of blood. The rearrangement combines TRBV6-2 or TRBV6-3 with TRBJ2-4; the D gene assignment is ambiguous. This TCR derives from a man older than 75 in good health. The bases are TGTGCCAGCACTAGTTTGAACATTCAGTACTTC. It specifies CASTSLNIQYF.